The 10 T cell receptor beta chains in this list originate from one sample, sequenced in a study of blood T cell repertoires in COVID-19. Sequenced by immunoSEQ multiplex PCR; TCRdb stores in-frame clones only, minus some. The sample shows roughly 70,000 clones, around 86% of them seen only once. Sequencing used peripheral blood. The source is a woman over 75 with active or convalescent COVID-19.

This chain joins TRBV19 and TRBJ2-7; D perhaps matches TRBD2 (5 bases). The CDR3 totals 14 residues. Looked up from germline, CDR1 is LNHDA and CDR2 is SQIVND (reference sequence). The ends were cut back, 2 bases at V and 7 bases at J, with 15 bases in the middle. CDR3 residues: CASSIHLRAWEQYF. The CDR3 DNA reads TGTGCCAGTAGTATACACCTGAGGGCCTGGGAGCAGTACTTC.

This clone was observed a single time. The CDR3 sequence is CASSTPTGGSNTIYF. The CDR3 DNA reads TGTGCCAGCAGCACACCAACAGGGGGTAGTAACACCATATATTTT. V gene TRBV5-4 combines with J gene TRBJ1-3, with 8 bases fitting TRBD1. Germline CDR1 SGHNT, CDR2 YYREEE (reference sequence). The length of the CDR3 is 15 residues. Losses at the gene ends were 4 bases for V and 7 bases for J; bases not matched to a gene: 10.

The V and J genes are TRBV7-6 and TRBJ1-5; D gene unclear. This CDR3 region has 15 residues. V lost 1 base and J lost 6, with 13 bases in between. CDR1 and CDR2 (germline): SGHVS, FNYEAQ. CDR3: CASSLGGQLGQPQHF. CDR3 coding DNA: TGTGCCAGCAGCTTAGGAGGGCAGCTCGGTCAGCCCCAGCATTTT.

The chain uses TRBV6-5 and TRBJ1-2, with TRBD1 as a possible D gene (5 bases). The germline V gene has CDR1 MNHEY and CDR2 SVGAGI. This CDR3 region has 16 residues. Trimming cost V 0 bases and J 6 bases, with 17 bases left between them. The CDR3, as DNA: TGTGCCAGCAGTTACTCGGCACCCGTTCGGGGGAATGGCTACACCTTC. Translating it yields CASSYSAPVRGNGYTF.

The CDR3 is CASSSGLRQKHEAFF. CDR3 sequence (DNA): TGTGCCAGCAGCTCAGGGTTAAGACAGAAACATGAAGCTTTCTTT. The chain couples TRBV7-9 to TRBJ1-1; D is possibly TRBD1 (5 bases). The germline V and J ends were trimmed by 4 bases and 7 bases, with 19 bases remaining between them. The CDR3 length is 15 residues. Per germline, CDR1 SEHNR and CDR2 FQNEAQ (reference sequence).

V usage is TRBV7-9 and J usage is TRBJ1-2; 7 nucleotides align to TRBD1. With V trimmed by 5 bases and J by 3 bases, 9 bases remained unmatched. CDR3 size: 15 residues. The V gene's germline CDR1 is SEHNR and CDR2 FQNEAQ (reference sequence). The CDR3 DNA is TGTGCCAGCAGCCCCGGGACAGCGAGGGACTATGGCTACACCTTC. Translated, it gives CASSPGTARDYGYTF.

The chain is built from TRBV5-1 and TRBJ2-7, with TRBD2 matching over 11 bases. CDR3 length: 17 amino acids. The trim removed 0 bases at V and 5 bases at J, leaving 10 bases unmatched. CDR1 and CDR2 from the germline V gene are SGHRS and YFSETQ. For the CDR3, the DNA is TGCGCCAGCAGCTTGGGACTAGCGGGGACGACCTATAACGAGCAGTACTTC. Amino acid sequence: CASSLGLAGTTYNEQYF.

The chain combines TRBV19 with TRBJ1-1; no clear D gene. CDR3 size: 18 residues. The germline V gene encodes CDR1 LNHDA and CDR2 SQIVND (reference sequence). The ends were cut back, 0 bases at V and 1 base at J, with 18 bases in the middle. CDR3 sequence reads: CASSIEAGLSFRNTEAFF. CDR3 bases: TGTGCCAGTAGTATAGAGGCGGGGTTGAGTTTTCGGAACACTGAAGCTTTCTTT. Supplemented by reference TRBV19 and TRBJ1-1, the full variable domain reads DGGITQSPKYLFRKEGQNVTLSCEQNLNHDAMYWYRQDPGQGLRLIYYSQIVNDFQKGDIAEGYSVSREKKESFPLTVTSAQKNPTAFYLCASSIEAGLSFRNTEAFFGQGTRLTVV.

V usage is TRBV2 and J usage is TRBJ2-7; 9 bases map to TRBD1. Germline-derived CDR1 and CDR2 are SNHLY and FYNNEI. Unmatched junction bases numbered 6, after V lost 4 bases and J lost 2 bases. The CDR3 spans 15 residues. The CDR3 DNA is TGTGCCAGCAGTGGCCGGGACAGGGCCACCTACGAGCAGTACTTC. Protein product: CASSGRDRATYEQYF.

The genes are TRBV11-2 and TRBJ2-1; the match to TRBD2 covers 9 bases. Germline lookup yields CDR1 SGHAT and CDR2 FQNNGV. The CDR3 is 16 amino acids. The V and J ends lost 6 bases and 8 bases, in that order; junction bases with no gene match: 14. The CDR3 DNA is TGTGCCAGCAGTGTCCGGTTGCGGGGGGGCCTCGATGAGCAGTTCTTC. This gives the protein CASSVRLRGGLDEQFF.